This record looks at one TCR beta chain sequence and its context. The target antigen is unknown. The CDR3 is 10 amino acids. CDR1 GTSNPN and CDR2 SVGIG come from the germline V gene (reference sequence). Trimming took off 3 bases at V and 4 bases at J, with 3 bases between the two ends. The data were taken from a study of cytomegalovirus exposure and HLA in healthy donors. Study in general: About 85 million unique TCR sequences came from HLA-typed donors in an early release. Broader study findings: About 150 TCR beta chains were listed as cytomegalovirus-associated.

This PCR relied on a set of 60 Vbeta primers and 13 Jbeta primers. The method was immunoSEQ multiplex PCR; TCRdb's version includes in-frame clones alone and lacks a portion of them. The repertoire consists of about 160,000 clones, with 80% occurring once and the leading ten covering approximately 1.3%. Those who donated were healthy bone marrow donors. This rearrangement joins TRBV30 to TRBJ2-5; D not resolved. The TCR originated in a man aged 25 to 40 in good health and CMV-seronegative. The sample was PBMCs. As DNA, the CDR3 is TGTGCCTGGAGGAGAGAGACCCAGTACTTC. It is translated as CAWRRETQYF.